The 8 T cell receptor beta chains listed next were all sequenced from one sample in a study of cytomegalovirus exposure and HLA in healthy donors. PCR used 60 Vbeta primers and 13 Jbeta primers. Assay used: immunoSEQ multiplex PCR; TCRdb lists only in-frame clones, some missing. The sample carries over 65,000 clones, about 79% recorded once. Sequenced sample: PBMCs. All receptors derive from a man aged 55 to 70 in good health and CMV-seropositive.

This clone came up a few times. The chain couples TRBV6-4 to TRBJ2-1; 7 nucleotides align to TRBD2. V gave up 6 bases and J gave up 2 bases; unmatched junction bases: 4. The CDR3 covers 14 residues. Germline CDR1 and CDR2: MRHNA and SNTAGT. This chain's CDR3 is CASSGDYPYNEQFF. The CDR3 DNA reads as TGTGCCAGCAGCGGGGACTACCCCTACAATGAGCAGTTCTTC.

The genes are TRBV10-3 and TRBJ2-5, with 13 bases identical to TRBD2. With the DNA end fitting TRBJ2-7 better, the J assignment may be wrong. This CDR3 region has 13 residues. Germline CDR1 is ENHRY and CDR2 is SYGVKD. The CDR3 region has the DNA TGTGCCACCGGGACTAGCGGGGATCTCGAGCAGTACTTC. Translation gives CATGTSGDLEQYF.

This chain uses TRBV25-1 with TRBJ2-5, with 7 nucleotides matching TRBD1. Trimming at V came to 4 bases and at J to 1 base, leaving 6 bases not matched to a gene. The CDR3 is 15 amino acids. In germline, CDR1 is MGHDK, CDR2 SYGVNS. The CDR3 coding sequence is TGTGCCAGCAGTGCCCCCACAGGGGTCCAAGAGACCCAGTACTTC. Its translation: CASSAPTGVQETQYF.

This clone was picked up one time. This chain links TRBV11-2 with TRBJ2-7; D not resolved. From germline, CDR1 is SGHAT and CDR2 FQNNGV. V dropped 8 bases and J dropped 4 bases, with 18 bases sitting between them. The CDR3 is 14 amino acids. This CDR3 reads CASAMPVSPYEQYF. The CDR3 region has the DNA TGTGCCAGCGCTATGCCGGTTAGTCCTTACGAGCAGTACTTC.

This clone was recorded only once. V gene TRBV6-6 combines with J gene TRBJ1-5; D remains unclear. The germline gives CDR1 MNHNY, CDR2 SVGAGI (reference sequence). The CDR3 contains 13 residues. The ends were cut back, 10 bases at V and 5 bases at J, with 15 bases in the middle. This CDR3 is CATIRGWDQPQHF. In DNA form, the CDR3 reads TGTGCCACCATCCGGGGTTGGGATCAGCCCCAGCATTTT.

The chain uses TRBV10-1 and TRBJ2-3; maybe TRBD2 (5 bases). The CDR3 runs 13 residues. Trimming left V 0 bases short and J 6 bases short, with 7 bases between. Per germline, CDR1 WNHNN and CDR2 SYGVQD (reference sequence). The DNA of the CDR3 is TGCGCCAGCAGTGAGTCTGGGAGCGATACGCAGTATTTT. Translated, it gives CASSESGSDTQYF.

This clone has more than one count but fewer than ten. The genes are TRBV11-3 and TRBJ2-3, with 7 bases that match TRBD1. Losses at the gene ends were 1 base for V and 1 base for J; bases not matched to a gene: 17. The CDR3 consists of 20 residues. From germline, CDR1 is SGHNT and CDR2 YENEEA. This CDR3 reads CASSLGRFWTGASGTDTQYF. DNA of the CDR3: TGTGCCAGCAGCTTAGGGCGATTTTGGACAGGCGCATCGGGCACAGATACGCAGTATTTT.

This clone occurred once. The chain combines TRBV6-1 with TRBJ2-2; TRBD2 might be the D (6 bases). The V end lost 8 bases, the J end lost 3 bases, and 7 bases lay between the germline ends. This CDR3 comprises 12 residues. Germline CDR1 MNHNS, CDR2 SASEGT. The CDR3 nucleotides read TGTGCCAGCGGAGGGTACACCGGGGAGCTGTTTTTT. Encoded protein: CASGGYTGELFF.